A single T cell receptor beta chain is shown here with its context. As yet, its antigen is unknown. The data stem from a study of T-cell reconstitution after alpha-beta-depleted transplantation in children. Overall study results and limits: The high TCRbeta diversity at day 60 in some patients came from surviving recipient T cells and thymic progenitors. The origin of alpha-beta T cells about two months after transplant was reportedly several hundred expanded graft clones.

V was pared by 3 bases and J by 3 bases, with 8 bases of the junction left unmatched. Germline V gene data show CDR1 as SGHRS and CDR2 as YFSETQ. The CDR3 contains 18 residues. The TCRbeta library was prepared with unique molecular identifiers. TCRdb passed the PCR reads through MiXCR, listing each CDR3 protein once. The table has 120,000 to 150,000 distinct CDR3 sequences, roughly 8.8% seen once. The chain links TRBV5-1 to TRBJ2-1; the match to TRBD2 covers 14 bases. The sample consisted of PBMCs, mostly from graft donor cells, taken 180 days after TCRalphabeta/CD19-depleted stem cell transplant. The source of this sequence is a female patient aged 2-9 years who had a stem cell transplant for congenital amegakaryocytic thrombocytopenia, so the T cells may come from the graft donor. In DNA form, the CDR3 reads TGCGCCAGCAGCTCTACCGTTGGGACTAGCGGGAGCTACAATGAGCAGTTCTTC. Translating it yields CASSSTVGTSGSYNEQFF.